The source of this T cell receptor beta chain is a study of T cell responses to AZD1222 COVID-19 vaccine. Background on the study: Second-dose recipients at about 4 or about 12 weeks were treated as one pooled group. The study, taken as a whole, reports: Repertoires were collected only later (after the peak T cell response had occurred). Spike-specific TCR repertoires showed rising breadth and depth after two AZD1222 doses.

Germline V lookup: CDR1 MNHNY, CDR2 SVGAGI (reference sequence). The junction had 5 bases not matched to a gene; V was cut back by 0 bases and J by 3 bases. This CDR3 is built from 16 residues. The data were produced by immunoSEQ multiplex PCR, yet TCRdb's version contains in-frame clones alone and is incomplete. Among 150,000 to 180,000 clones listed, about 88% were seen once. On this clone itself: No antigen is known for it.

The sequenced sample was peripheral blood, obtained on day 0 of AZD1222 vaccination. The clonotype was recovered from an adult in good health. The gene calls are TRBV6-6 and TRBJ2-7, with 10 bases fitting TRBD1. The CDR3 DNA reads as TGTGCCAGCAGTTACTCGACGACAGGGGGCTTCTACGAGCAGTACTTC. Translating gives CASSYSTTGGFYEQYF.